The TCR beta chain described here comes from a study of T-cell memory formation after mild COVID-19. Study-wide context: For the most part, TCR clusters were specific to one donor.

CDR3 length: 15 residues. Trimming left V 4 bases short and J 3 bases short, with 16 bases between. CDR1 SGHRS and CDR2 YFSETQ come from the germline V gene. Barcoded TCR alpha and TCR beta cDNA libraries with UMIs came from 5'RACE using constant-segment primers. Using its own MiXCR run on the 5' RACE reads, TCRdb lists one record per CDR3 protein. The sample lists just over 60,000 distinct CDR3 sequences; about a tenth were seen once. Regarding this clonotype: Its antigen is not identified.

Overall study findings and caveats: While clones contracting from day 15 to 85 were balanced between CD4 and CD8, later expanders leaned CD4+. Still unconfirmed is whether the second-wave clones peaking on day 37 recognized SARS-CoV-2.

This sequence originates from a man aged 18-30 years who had mild COVID-19 (a few samples of this study predate the infection). Cell type and time point are not known. Material for sequencing was PBMCs or a T cell subset sorted from them (not recorded which). This chain links TRBV5-1 with TRBJ2-5; possibly TRBD2 for D (6 bases). The CDR3 here is CASSETGTGEETQYF. The CDR3, as DNA: TGCGCCAGCAGCGAAACCGGGACGGGGGAAGAGACCCAGTACTTC.